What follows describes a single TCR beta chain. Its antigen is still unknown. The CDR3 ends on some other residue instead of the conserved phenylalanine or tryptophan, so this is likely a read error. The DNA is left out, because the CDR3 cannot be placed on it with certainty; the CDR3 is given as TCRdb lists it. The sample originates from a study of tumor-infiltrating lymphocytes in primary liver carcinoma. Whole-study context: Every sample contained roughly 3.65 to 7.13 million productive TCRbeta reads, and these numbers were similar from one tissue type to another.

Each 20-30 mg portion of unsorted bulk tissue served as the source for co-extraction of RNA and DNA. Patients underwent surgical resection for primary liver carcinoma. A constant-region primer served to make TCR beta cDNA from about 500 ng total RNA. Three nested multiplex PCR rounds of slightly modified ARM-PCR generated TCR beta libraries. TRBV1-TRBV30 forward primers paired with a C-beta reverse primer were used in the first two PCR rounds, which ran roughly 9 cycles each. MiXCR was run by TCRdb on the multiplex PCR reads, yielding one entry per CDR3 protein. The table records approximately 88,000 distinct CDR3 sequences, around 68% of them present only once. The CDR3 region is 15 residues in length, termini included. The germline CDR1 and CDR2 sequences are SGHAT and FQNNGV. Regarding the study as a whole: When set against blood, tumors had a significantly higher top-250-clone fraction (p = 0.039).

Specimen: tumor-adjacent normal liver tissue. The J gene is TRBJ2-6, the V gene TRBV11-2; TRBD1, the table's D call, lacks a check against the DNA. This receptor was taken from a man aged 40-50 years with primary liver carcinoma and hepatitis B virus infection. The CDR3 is CASSIDRAGANVMTL.